One and the same sample provided the 15 T cell receptor beta chains below, sequenced in a study of T-cell memory formation after mild COVID-19. A single record per CDR3 protein comes from TCRdb applying MiXCR to the 5' RACE reads. The data hold around 250,000 distinct CDR3 sequences, with roughly 17% observed a single time. The sequencing sample was made of PBMCs or a T cell subset sorted from them (not recorded which). These receptors were obtained from a man between 18 and 29 years old who had mild COVID-19 (a few samples of this study predate the infection). Cell type and time point are not known.

The rearrangement uses TRBV7-9 and TRBJ2-7; D gene unclear. From germline, CDR1 is SEHNR and CDR2 FQNEAQ (reference sequence). Trimming left V 1 base short and J 9 bases short, with 19 bases between. The CDR3 has 15 residues. The CDR3 is CASSLVKGPSSGQYF. In nucleotides, the CDR3 is TGTGCCAGCAGCTTAGTGAAGGGCCCGTCCTCAGGGCAGTACTTC.

To note about this clonotype: This clone may be a read error of a much larger clone one base away. V gene TRBV5-1 combines with J gene TRBJ2-1; 8 bases are a match to TRBD1. The J call may be mistaken, given a closer DNA end match to TRBJ2-7. This CDR3 comprises 13 residues. The germline V gene has CDR1 SGHRS and CDR2 YFSETQ. CDR3 in amino acids: CASGQGSYNEQYF. The CDR3 DNA is TGCGCCAGCGGACAGGGATCCTACAATGAGCAGTACTTC.

The chain carries TRBV20-1 and TRBJ1-2; no firm D call. The CDR3 has 13 amino acids. Germline assignment: CDR1 DFQATT and CDR2 SNEGSKA (reference sequence). V dropped 5 bases and J dropped 2 bases, with 12 bases sitting between them. CDR3 bases: TGCAGTGCTCCCCCGGGGTCCAACTATGGCTACACCTTC. Protein product: CSAPPGSNYGYTF.

The chain couples TRBV7-2 to TRBJ2-4, with no clear D. Germline loops: CDR1 SGHTA, CDR2 FQGNSA. This CDR3 is built from 17 residues. V lost 1 base and J 0 bases, leaving 13 bases between the germline ends. CDR3 DNA sequence: TGTGCCAGCAGCTTAGTTGGGCTAAAGCTAGCCAAAAACATTCAGTACTTC. Amino acid sequence: CASSLVGLKLAKNIQYF.

This clonotype turned up a few times. The chain recombines TRBV27 with TRBJ1-1; 8 nucleotides align to TRBD1. This CDR3 region has 14 residues. Trimming took 5 bases from V and 3 from J; bases not matched to a gene: 5. Germline V gives CDR1 MNHEY, CDR2 SMNVEV (reference sequence). CDR3 sequence: CASSTGGIYTEAFF. The DNA for the CDR3 is TGTGCCAGCAGTACAGGGGGTATATACACTGAAGCTTTCTTT.

This clonotype was observed many times. V is TRBV7-9 and J is TRBJ2-1; 12 bases are a match to TRBD2. This CDR3 is 16 amino acids long. Germline values: CDR1 SEHNR, CDR2 FQNEAQ (reference sequence). J lost 1 base, V lost 5 bases, and 3 bases had no gene match. CDR3 region: CASSPLAGGSYNEQFF. The CDR3 DNA reads TGTGCCAGCAGCCCACTAGCGGGGGGATCCTACAATGAGCAGTTCTTC.

There are a few counts of this clonotype. The gene calls are TRBV11-2 and TRBJ2-3; D is perhaps TRBD2 (5 bases). The CDR3 is 16 residues long. Germline V gene data show CDR1 as SGHAT and CDR2 as FQNNGV. The V end was cut by 5 bases, the J end by 1 base, with 16 bases between. CDR3 sequence: CASSPELWRGTDTQYF. The CDR3 nucleotides are TGTGCCAGCAGCCCCGAATTGTGGCGGGGCACAGATACGCAGTATTTT. The full variable domain, completed using reference TRBV11-2 and TRBJ2-3, is EAGVAQSPRYKIIEKRQSVAFWCNPISGHATLYWYQQILGQGPKLLIQFQNNGVVDDSQLPKDRFSAERLKGVDSTLKIQPAKLEDSAVYLCASSPELWRGTDTQYFGPGTRLTVL.

At least ten counts were recorded for this clonotype. The chain carries TRBV6-6 and TRBJ1-6; D remains unclear. CDR1 and CDR2 (germline): MNHNY, SVGAGI (reference sequence). The CDR3 has 16 amino acids. Trimming pared 5 bases from V and 4 bases from J, leaving 15 bases between. The CDR3 loop reads CASSGQKNYYNSPLHF. In DNA, the CDR3 is TGTGCCAGCAGTGGGCAGAAAAATTATTATAATTCACCCCTCCACTTT.

The V and J genes are TRBV12-3 or TRBV12-4 and TRBJ1-1; D is possibly TRBD1 (6 bases). CDR3 size: 15 residues. Trimming stripped 4 bases from V and 11 bases from J, with 23 bases between. CDR3 protein: CASSSGTSGYTKAFF. In nucleotides, the CDR3 is TGTGCCAGCAGTTCCGGGACATCCGGATATACTAAGGCTTTCTTT.

This clonotype was observed a handful of times. The chain combines TRBV6-5 with TRBJ2-5; a weak D match, TRBD2 (5 bases). The V gene's germline CDR1 is MNHEY and CDR2 SVGAGI. The ends were cut back, 2 bases at V and 7 bases at J, with 8 bases in the middle. The CDR3 extends over 12 amino acids. Here the CDR3 DNA reads TGTGCCAGCAGTTACGGTGCGGGGACCCAGTACTTC. This codes for CASSYGAGTQYF.

This clonotype was seen only a few times. The chain carries TRBV29-1 and TRBJ2-5; D is possibly TRBD1 or TRBD2 (5 bases each). This CDR3 has 15 residues. The V end was cut by 2 bases, the J end by 7 bases, with 20 bases between. Germline V CDR1 and CDR2: SQVTM, ANQGSEA. The CDR3 coding sequence is TGCAGCGTTGAATTGGTAGGATCACGTGGGGGGACCCAGTACTTC. Residues: CSVELVGSRGGTQYF.

V and J are TRBV5-1 and TRBJ2-7, with 9 positions matching TRBD1. V dropped 0 bases and J dropped 7; count of bases not matched to a gene: 2. The CDR3 has 13 residues. Per germline, CDR1 SGHRS and CDR2 YFSETQ. The CDR3 loop reads CASSLAGQGEQYV. In nucleotides, the CDR3 is TGCGCCAGCAGCTTGGCGGGACAGGGTGAGCAGTACGTC.

The chain combines TRBV5-1 with TRBJ2-1; 11 bases are a match to TRBD1. Per the germline V gene, CDR1 is SGHRS and CDR2 is YFSETQ. This CDR3 is 15 amino acids long. V was clipped by 4 bases and J by 10 bases; unmatched bases: 10. Here the CDR3 DNA reads TGCGCCAGCAGCCTCGGGACAGGGGGACGGGGCGAGCAGTTCTTC. Amino acid sequence: CASSLGTGGRGEQFF.

This clonotype was seen a handful of times. V and J are TRBV7-9 and TRBJ1-6; 9 bases agree with TRBD1. Trimming took 2 bases from V and 9 from J; bases not matched to a gene: 2. Germline loops: CDR1 SEHNR, CDR2 FQNEAQ (reference sequence). This CDR3 is 14 amino acids long. The DNA of the CDR3 is TGTGCCAGCAGCTTAAGACAGGGGGGTTCACCCCTCCACTTT. Amino acid sequence: CASSLRQGGSPLHF.

There are many counts of this clonotype. The chain links TRBV7-9 to TRBJ2-5, with D perhaps matching TRBD1 (5 bases). V was shortened by 2 bases and J by 5 bases, with 12 bases between the two germline ends. The CDR3 spans 14 residues. CDR1 SEHNR and CDR2 FQNEAQ come from the germline V gene (reference sequence). The CDR3 DNA follows: TGTGCCAGCAGCTTACAGGGTTTTGGGGAGACCCAGTACTTC. This translates into CASSLQGFGETQYF.